A single sample gave rise to the 24 T cell receptor beta chains below, sequenced in a study of blood T cell repertoires in COVID-19. TCRdb's table, derived via immunoSEQ multiplex PCR, lists solely in-frame clones and lacks some. The data contain roughly 150,000 clones, around four fifths of them seen just once; the ten biggest clones take up roughly 8.8%. Sequencing input: peripheral blood. These receptor sequences come from a woman aged 80 or over with COVID-19, enrolled during active disease.

The J gene is TRBJ1-5, the V gene TRBV5-1, with D uncertain. Germline values: CDR1 SGHRS, CDR2 YFSETQ. The length of the CDR3 is 13 residues. Trimming took off 4 bases at V and 2 bases at J, with 7 bases between the two ends. CDR3 sequence reads: CASSPSGNQPQHF. The DNA of the CDR3 is TGCGCCAGCAGCCCGTCCGGCAATCAGCCCCAGCATTTT. The entire variable domain, with the rest obtained from reference TRBV5-1 and TRBJ1-5, is as follows: KAGVTQTPRYLIKTRGQQVTLSCSPISGHRSVSWYQQTPGQGLQFLFEYFSETQRNKGNFPGRFSGRQFSNSRSEMNVSTLELGDSALYLCASSPSGNQPQHFGDGTRLSIL.

The chain recombines TRBV19 with TRBJ2-4; D uncertain. Germline V gene data show CDR1 as LNHDA and CDR2 as SQIVND (reference sequence). The CDR3 totals 13 residues. The V and J ends lost 0 bases and 9 bases respectively, with 9 bases between them. This CDR3 reads CASSIDPLGIQYF. In nucleotides, the CDR3 is TGTGCCAGTAGTATAGATCCCCTAGGCATTCAGTACTTC.

J is TRBJ1-2 and V is TRBV6-1, with D unclear. The CDR3 spans 13 residues. The germline V gene encodes CDR1 MNHNS and CDR2 SASEGT. V was clipped by 2 bases and J by 3 bases, with 7 bases between them. Here the CDR3 reads CASSEWAYYGYTF. DNA of the CDR3: TGTGCCAGCAGTGAATGGGCCTACTATGGCTACACCTTC.

This clone was observed a few times. The CDR3 DNA reads TGTGCCAGCAGCCCCGGACAGCACTACGAGCAGTACTTC. Amino acids: CASSPGQHYEQYF. The genes are TRBV3-1 (or the pseudogene TRBV3-2) and TRBJ2-7; tentative D call: TRBD1 (6 bases). CDR1 LGHDT and CDR2 YNNKEL come from the germline V gene (reference sequence). There are 13 residues in the CDR3. V lost 4 bases and J 3 bases, leaving 10 bases between the germline ends.

The CDR3 region is CASSLGGTNEKLFF. The CDR3 DNA sequence: TGTGCCAGCAGTTTAGGGGGGACTAATGAAAAACTGTTTTTT. The rearrangement links TRBV28 to TRBJ1-4; D is perhaps TRBD1 (5 bases). Trimming removed 2 bases at V and 2 bases at J, with 6 bases between. The CDR3 loop spans 14 amino acids. Germline V CDR1 and CDR2: MDHEN, SYDVKM.

This clone occurred a few times. Other DNA sequences within the sample encode an identical CDR3. This chain joins TRBV5-1 and TRBJ1-3, with D unclear. The V gene's germline CDR1 is SGHRS and CDR2 YFSETQ. V lost 2 bases, J lost 0 bases, and 9 bases lay in between. The CDR3 loop spans 15 amino acids. This CDR3 is CASSLNSNSGNTIYF. The CDR3, as DNA: TGCGCCAGCAGCTTAAACAGTAACTCTGGAAACACCATATATTTT.

J is TRBJ1-4 and V is TRBV9; possibly TRBD1 for D (6 bases). CDR1 is SGDLS, CDR2 YYNGEE, per germline. This CDR3 has 14 residues. V lost 0 bases and J 5 bases, leaving 8 bases between the germline ends. As DNA, the CDR3 is TGTGCCAGCAGCGTAGGAACAGGGAATGAAAAACTGTTTTTT. Translation: CASSVGTGNEKLFF.

The rearrangement links TRBV18 to TRBJ1-2; D gene unclear. Germline lookup yields CDR1 KGHSH and CDR2 LQKENI. CDR3 length: 13 amino acids. The V end was cut by 3 bases, the J end by 6 bases, with 11 bases between. The CDR3: CASSPRSEHGYTF. The CDR3 bases are TGTGCCAGCTCACCCCGTTCGGAGCATGGCTACACCTTC.

In its sample, this clone was seen a few times. The V call is TRBV27, the J call TRBJ2-7; D remains ambiguous. The CDR3 has 12 amino acids. Germline loops: CDR1 MNHEY, CDR2 SMNVEV (reference sequence). V was clipped by 4 bases and J by 0 bases, with 4 bases between them. The CDR3 sequence is CASSSSSYEQYF. CDR3 in DNA: TGTGCCAGCAGTTCCAGCTCCTACGAGCAGTACTTC.

V gene TRBV5-6 combines with J gene TRBJ2-7; D is possibly TRBD1 (6 bases). Germline-derived CDR1 and CDR2 are SGHDT and YYEEEE. The CDR3 runs 14 residues. V lost 4 bases and J lost 2, with 13 bases in between. CDR3 in amino acids: CASSDTGSPYEQYF. The CDR3 DNA follows: TGTGCCAGCAGCGACACAGGGTCTCCCTACGAGCAGTACTTC.

This rearrangement joins TRBV24-1 to TRBJ1-2, with D tentatively TRBD1 (5 bases). CDR1 and CDR2 from the germline V gene are KGHDR and SFDVKD. V was clipped by 5 bases and J by 7 bases, with 19 bases between them. CDR3 length: 15 amino acids. CDR3 nucleotides: TGTGCCACCAGTGTCCCCCCCGACAGTTCAGGTGGCTACACCTTC. It specifies CATSVPPDSSGGYTF.

V and J are TRBV9 and TRBJ2-2; 8 bases are shared with TRBD1. Trimming removed 4 bases from V and 2 bases from J; junction bases left unmatched: 7. The CDR3 is made up of 16 amino acids. Germline loops: CDR1 SGDLS, CDR2 YYNGEE. CDR3 protein: CASSTVTGVNTGELFF. CDR3 sequence (DNA): TGTGCCAGCAGCACAGTGACAGGGGTTAACACCGGGGAGCTGTTTTTT. The full variable domain, rest sourced from reference TRBV9 and TRBJ2-2, is DSGVTQTPKHLITATGQRVTLRCSPRSGDLSVYWYQQSLDQGLQFLIQYYNGEERAKGNILERFSAQQFPDLHSELNLSSLELGDSALYFCASSTVTGVNTGELFFGEGSRLTVL.

The rearrangement links TRBV7-9 to TRBJ1-1; TRBD1 matches at 8 bases. CDR1 SEHNR and CDR2 FQNEAQ come from the germline V gene (reference sequence). The CDR3 runs to 15 residues. The ends lost 1 base at V and 5 bases at J; junction bases unmatched: 6. The CDR3 DNA sequence: TGTGCCAGCAGCTTAGTTGGGACAGGAGGAACTGAAGCTTTCTTT. Amino acid sequence: CASSLVGTGGTEAFF.

This clone showed up just a few times. This rearrangement joins TRBV19 to TRBJ1-2; TRBD1 matches at 7 bases. V lost 8 bases, J lost 8 bases, and 17 bases stayed unmatched. Germline V gives CDR1 LNHDA, CDR2 SQIVND (reference sequence). This CDR3 contains 15 residues. The CDR3, as DNA: TGTGCCAGTGTTCACAGGGGCGAGGGCCTTGACGGCTACACCTTC. Amino acids: CASVHRGEGLDGYTF. The full variable domain, with the rest looked up from reference TRBV19 and TRBJ1-2, is DGGITQSPKYLFRKEGQNVTLSCEQNLNHDAMYWYRQDPGQGLRLIYYSQIVNDFQKGDIAEGYSVSREKKESFPLTVTSAQKNPTAFYLCASVHRGEGLDGYTFGSGTRLTVV.

This clone came up once. The J gene is TRBJ1-5, the V gene TRBV2; D is unresolved. The V end was cut by 0 bases, the J end by 10 bases, with 13 bases between. CDR1 is SNHLY and CDR2 is FYNNEI in the germline V gene. The CDR3 extends over 14 amino acids. DNA for the CDR3: TGTGCCAGCAGTGAAGCCCCCGAGGGCGGACCCCAGCATTTT. It encodes CASSEAPEGGPQHF.

The V gene is TRBV4-1, the J gene TRBJ2-7, with TRBD1 matching over 8 bases. The J segment lost 4 bases and the V segment lost 4 bases, leaving 9 bases of the junction unmatched. Per germline, CDR1 MGHRA and CDR2 YSYEKL. The CDR3 covers 15 residues. The CDR3 protein is CASSRAGQAGYEQYF. The DNA for the CDR3 is TGCGCCAGCAGCCGGGCGGGACAGGCAGGTTACGAGCAGTACTTC.

The chain employs TRBV18 and TRBJ1-1, with D perhaps matching TRBD1 (5 bases). The V gene's germline CDR1 is KGHSH and CDR2 LQKENI. V lost 3 bases and J 1 base, leaving 6 bases between the germline ends. The length of the CDR3 is 13 residues. In DNA form, the CDR3 reads TGTGCCAGCTCACCCGGACAGAACACTGAAGCTTTCTTT. Amino acid sequence: CASSPGQNTEAFF.

The V gene is TRBV2, the J gene TRBJ2-7; D is uncertain. The CDR3 runs to 11 residues. V was clipped by 6 bases and J by 7 bases, with 10 bases between them. Germline assignment: CDR1 SNHLY and CDR2 FYNNEI. In DNA, the CDR3 is TGTGCCAGCAGCCCAGAGACAGAGCAGTACTTC. Amino acid sequence: CASSPETEQYF.

This clone showed up just once. This sequence joins TRBV7-3 and TRBJ2-5; 9 bases map to TRBD2. Germline CDR1 SGHTA, CDR2 FQGTGA. The CDR3 contains 16 residues. The V gene end was trimmed by 5 bases and the J gene end by 5 bases; junction bases not matched to a gene: 12. DNA of the CDR3: TGTGCCAGCAGCCCCACGAGTAGCGGGAGTAAGGAGACCCAGTACTTC. Translating gives CASSPTSSGSKETQYF.

The chain uses TRBV19 and TRBJ1-5, with TRBD1 identical over 9 bases. The CDR3 is made up of 14 amino acids. V lost 5 bases, J lost 6 bases, and 5 bases stayed unmatched. CDR1 is LNHDA and CDR2 is SQIVND in the germline V gene (reference sequence). CDR3 in DNA: TGTGCCAGTAGTTCCGGGACAGGGAGTCAGCCCCAGCATTTT. It translates to CASSSGTGSQPQHF.

CDR3 nucleotides: TGTGCCAGCAGCTTAGCTCCAGGGGCCGCGGGTACTGAAGCTTTCTTT. Its translation is CASSLAPGAAGTEAFF. This rearrangement joins TRBV11-2 to TRBJ1-1; a possible D gene is TRBD1 (6 bases). Trimming took 1 base from V and 5 from J, leaving 17 bases between them. The germline CDR1 and CDR2 sequences are SGHAT and FQNNGV. The CDR3 runs 16 residues.

This chain joins TRBV3-1 (or the pseudogene TRBV3-2) and TRBJ1-2, with 7 bases that match TRBD1. Per germline, CDR1 LGHDT and CDR2 YNNKEL (reference sequence). The CDR3 sequence is 15 residues long. Germline trimming cut 4 bases from V and 4 bases from J; bases unmatched to any gene: 9. The CDR3 nucleotides read TGTGCCAGCAGCCGCGGACTGGGACAGCCCTATGGCTACACCTTC. Its translation is CASSRGLGQPYGYTF.

This clone was recorded a few times. This chain joins TRBV6-6 and TRBJ2-7; the match to TRBD2 covers 11 bases. V shed 8 bases, J shed 7 bases, and the junction held 7 bases outside the gene matches. Germline V lookup: CDR1 MNHNY, CDR2 SVGAGI (reference sequence). The CDR3 contains 13 residues. In DNA form, the CDR3 reads TGTGCCAGCCAAATAGCGGGAGGGCGGGAGCAGTACTTC. This codes for CASQIAGGREQYF.

V and J are TRBV7-6 and TRBJ2-2, with TRBD2 matching over 10 bases. The CDR3 is made up of 19 amino acids. V was pared by 2 bases and J by 5 bases, with 14 bases of the junction left unmatched. Per the germline V gene, CDR1 is SGHVS and CDR2 is FNYEAQ. The CDR3 loop reads CASSLRLASGSLGTGELFF. CDR3 coding DNA: TGTGCCAGCAGCTTACGTCTGGCTAGCGGGAGTTTGGGGACCGGGGAGCTGTTTTTT.